Presented here are 22 T cell receptor beta chains from one specimen sequenced in a study of blood T cell repertoires in COVID-19. The data were produced by immunoSEQ multiplex PCR, yet TCRdb's version contains in-frame clones alone and is incomplete. The data contain some 330,000 clones, over 75% of them singletons. The source material was PBMCs or T cells enriched from blood (not recorded which). The receptors come from a man aged 40-49 years in a cohort exposed to, infected with or recovered from COVID-19 (not recorded which).

J is TRBJ1-4 and V is TRBV19; 10 nucleotides agree with TRBD1. The CDR3 totals 15 residues. V shed 5 bases and J 8 bases; nucleotides not matched to a gene: 8. From germline, CDR1 is LNHDA and CDR2 SQIVND (reference sequence). This CDR3 reads CASSEDRGIGEKLFF. The CDR3 nucleotides read TGTGCCAGTAGTGAGGACAGGGGGATCGGGGAAAAACTGTTTTTT.

V usage is TRBV9 and J usage is TRBJ1-3; D not certain. The CDR3 covers 15 residues. V dropped 0 bases and J dropped 7 bases, with 14 bases sitting between them. Germline values: CDR1 SGDLS, CDR2 YYNGEE. The CDR3 protein is CASSVDRAPVNTIYF. The CDR3 DNA is TGTGCCAGCAGCGTAGACCGAGCCCCCGTCAACACCATATATTTT.

This chain connects TRBV11-1 to TRBJ1-2; D is unclear. The CDR3 is made up of 13 amino acids. The ends were cut back, 1 base at V and 4 bases at J, with 7 bases in the middle. In germline, CDR1 is SGHAT, CDR2 FQDESV (reference sequence). CDR3 sequence reads: CASSLGASYGYTF. Here the CDR3 DNA reads TGTGCCAGCAGCTTAGGGGCGAGCTATGGCTACACCTTC.

The genes are TRBV28 and TRBJ2-2; D is uncertain. V was cut by 2 bases and J by 4 bases, with 14 bases left in between. Germline V CDR1 and CDR2: MDHEN, SYDVKM. The CDR3 has 16 amino acids. The CDR3 region has the DNA TGTGCCAGCAGTTTAGAGGTGGCGCGGAGCACCGGGGAGCTGTTTTTT. It yields the protein CASSLEVARSTGELFF.

The CDR3 bases are TGCGCCAGCAGCCCGAGGGTGACTAGAACTGGTGATGAGCAGTTCTTC. It specifies CASSPRVTRTGDEQFF. This chain connects TRBV5-1 to TRBJ2-1, with a possible D match to TRBD2 (6 bases). The V gene lost 4 bases and the J gene lost 8 bases, with 22 bases spanning the gap. CDR1 is SGHRS and CDR2 is YFSETQ in the germline V gene. The CDR3 sequence is 16 residues long.

This rearrangement joins TRBV18 to TRBJ2-7, with TRBD1 matching over 7 bases. V gave up 6 bases and J gave up 3 bases; unmatched junction bases: 5. Germline CDR1 is KGHSH and CDR2 is LQKENI. The CDR3 is 13 amino acids. The CDR3 DNA reads as TGTGCCAGCTCGCAGGGACAGAGCTACGAGCAGTACTTC. This codes for CASSQGQSYEQYF. Full variable domain (rest looked up from reference TRBV18 and TRBJ2-7): NAGVMQNPRHLVRRRGQEARLRCSPMKGHSHVYWYRQLPEEGLKFMVYLQKENIIDESGMPKERFSAEFPKEGPSILRIQQVVRGDSAAYFCASSQGQSYEQYFGPGTRLTVT.

V is TRBV11-2 and J is TRBJ2-5; D unresolved. Germline CDR1 reads SGHAT; CDR2 reads FQNNGV. Deletions cut 1 base from V and 2 bases from J, with 8 bases between. The CDR3 consists of 14 residues. The CDR3: CASSLVAAQETQYF. The CDR3 DNA reads as TGTGCCAGCAGCTTAGTGGCGGCTCAAGAGACCCAGTACTTC. The whole variable domain, remainder taken from reference TRBV11-2 and TRBJ2-5, is EAGVAQSPRYKIIEKRQSVAFWCNPISGHATLYWYQQILGQGPKLLIQFQNNGVVDDSQLPKDRFSAERLKGVDSTLKIQPAKLEDSAVYLCASSLVAAQETQYFGPGTRLLVL.

The chain is built from TRBV27 and TRBJ2-3, with 10 bases lining up with TRBD2. Trimming at V came to 1 base and at J to 0 bases, leaving 10 bases not matched to a gene. CDR1 is MNHEY, CDR2 SMNVEV, per germline (reference sequence). The CDR3 spans 19 residues. CDR3 nucleotides: TGTGCCAGCAGTTTATGGTCCCTAGCGGGAGCCCCTAGCACAGATACGCAGTATTTT. It encodes CASSLWSLAGAPSTDTQYF.

The chain employs TRBV15 and TRBJ2-1, with TRBD2 matching over 9 bases. Per germline, CDR1 LNHNV and CDR2 YYDKDF (reference sequence). This CDR3 has 15 amino acids. Trimming cost V 0 bases and J 9 bases; bases outside gene matches: 6. CDR3 amino acids: CATSREAGGYSEQFF. CDR3 DNA: TGTGCCACCAGCAGAGAAGCGGGAGGTTATAGTGAGCAGTTCTTC.

The table lists this clone with a count of one. The chain combines TRBV7-8 with TRBJ1-1; D is undetermined. The germline V gene encodes CDR1 SGHVS and CDR2 FQNEAQ. This CDR3 region has 15 residues. V dropped 2 bases and J dropped 0 bases, with 10 bases sitting between them. CDR3 bases: TGTGCCAGCAGCTTAAGCTCGGTAATGAACACTGAAGCTTTCTTT. This sequence encodes CASSLSSVMNTEAFF.

As concerns this clone: This sample includes further DNA sequences coding for the same CDR3. V usage is TRBV5-1 and J usage is TRBJ2-7, with D unclear. CDR1 and CDR2 from the germline V gene are SGHRS and YFSETQ. CDR3 length: 12 residues. Trimming stripped 0 bases from V and 6 bases from J, with 7 bases between. DNA of the CDR3: TGCGCCAGCAGCTTGGTCTCCGGCGAGCAGTACTTC. Translated, it gives CASSLVSGEQYF.

The V call is TRBV18, the J call TRBJ1-3; TRBD1 agrees at 8 bases. This CDR3 has 16 residues. CDR1 KGHSH and CDR2 LQKENI come from the germline V gene. V trimming: 3 bases; J trimming: 3 bases; junction bases outside the gene matches: 7. This chain's CDR3 is CASSPEDRAFGNTIYF. CDR3 nucleotides: TGTGCCAGCTCACCTGAGGACAGGGCTTTTGGAAACACCATATATTTT.

This clone was observed a few times. The rearrangement links TRBV27 to TRBJ1-6; no reliable D call. CDR3 length equals 14 residues. V lost 8 bases and J lost 1, with 9 bases in between. The V gene's germline CDR1 is MNHEY and CDR2 SMNVEV (reference sequence). For the CDR3, the DNA is TGTGCCAGCCTGTCCAGGTCCTATAATTCACCCCTCCACTTT. It is translated as CASLSRSYNSPLHF.

The chain couples TRBV12-5 to TRBJ2-3; 9 nucleotides agree with TRBD2. The CDR3 covers 15 residues. The germline CDR1 and CDR2 sequences are LGHNT and FRNRAP. V dropped 6 bases and J dropped 6; count of bases not matched to a gene: 10. The CDR3 bases are TGTGCTAGTGGGGTCGGGGTAGCGGGAGTGGATACGCAGTATTTT. It codes for CASGVGVAGVDTQYF. The full variable domain, its missing parts supplied by reference TRBV12-5 and TRBJ2-3, is DARVTQTPRHKVTEMGQEVTMRCQPILGHNTVFWYRQTMMQGLELLAYFRNRAPLDDSGMPKDRFSAEMPDATLATLKIQPSEPRDSAVYFCASGVGVAGVDTQYFGPGTRLTVL.

V gene TRBV7-9 combines with J gene TRBJ1-3; D call uncertain. The CDR3 is made up of 14 amino acids. Trimming pared 7 bases from V and 0 bases from J, leaving 10 bases between. Germline lookup yields CDR1 SEHNR and CDR2 FQNEAQ (reference sequence). The CDR3 protein is CASIVRPSGNTIYF. The CDR3 region has the DNA TGTGCCAGCATTGTGCGGCCCTCTGGAAACACCATATATTTT.

This sequence joins TRBV7-9 and TRBJ1-1; 8 bases fit TRBD1. Germline V gene lookup returns CDR1 SEHNR and CDR2 FQNEAQ (reference sequence). Losses at the gene ends were 6 bases for V and 0 bases for J; bases not matched to a gene: 6. The CDR3 loop spans 15 amino acids. The CDR3: CASRPRQGLNTEAFF. The CDR3 DNA reads as TGTGCCAGCAGACCTCGACAGGGGCTGAACACTGAAGCTTTCTTT.

This chain links TRBV6-5 with TRBJ2-3, with D possibly being TRBD2 (6 bases). CDR3 length: 14 residues. V was shortened by 7 bases and J by 3 bases, with 14 bases between the two germline ends. Germline CDR1 is MNHEY and CDR2 is SVGAGI. CDR3 in DNA: TGTGCCAGCATCTCTACGGGGAGGACAGATACGCAGTATTTT. This translates into CASISTGRTDTQYF.

The genes are TRBV11-2 and TRBJ2-5, with D uncertain. The germline V gene encodes CDR1 SGHAT and CDR2 FQNNGV. This CDR3 spans 14 amino acids. The germline V and J ends were trimmed by 1 base and 2 bases, with 8 bases remaining between them. CDR3 region: CASSLVTRQETQYF. The DNA for the CDR3 is TGTGCCAGCAGCTTAGTTACTCGACAAGAGACCCAGTACTTC.

V gene TRBV7-2 combines with J gene TRBJ2-7; possible D gene TRBD2, 7 bases. In germline, CDR1 is SGHTA, CDR2 FQGNSA. The CDR3 loop spans 15 amino acids. Trimming pared 5 bases from V and 3 bases from J, leaving 17 bases between. The CDR3 coding sequence is TGTGCCAGCAGCATTTCAGCGGGGACATTCTACGAGCAGTACTTC. Its translation is CASSISAGTFYEQYF. Filled out from reference TRBV7-2 and TRBJ2-7, the complete variable domain reads GAGVSQSPSNKVTEKGKDVELRCDPISGHTALYWYRQSLGQGLEFLIYFQGNSAPDKSGLPSDRFSAERTGGSVSTLTIQRTQQEDSAVYLCASSISAGTFYEQYFGPGTRLTVT.

The genes are TRBV19 and TRBJ2-1, with 9 bases identical to TRBD2. The V gene end was trimmed by 8 bases and the J gene end by 6 bases; junction bases not matched to a gene: 8. CDR1 is LNHDA, CDR2 SQIVND, per germline (reference sequence). The CDR3 covers 14 residues. This CDR3 is CASGLAGEGNEQFF. DNA for the CDR3: TGTGCCAGTGGGTTAGCGGGAGAAGGCAATGAGCAGTTCTTC.

The V gene is TRBV14, the J gene TRBJ2-1, with D maybe TRBD2 (6 bases). Germline V lookup: CDR1 SGHDN, CDR2 FVKESK. The V end was cut by 3 bases, the J end by 3 bases, with 9 bases between. The CDR3 loop spans 14 amino acids. The CDR3 here is CASSQTDYYNEQFF. Here the CDR3 DNA reads TGTGCCAGCAGCCAGACGGACTACTACAATGAGCAGTTCTTC.

The chain recombines TRBV29-1 with TRBJ1-1; D possibly corresponds to TRBD1 (6 bases). This CDR3 is 11 amino acids long. V lost 6 bases and J lost 11, with 16 bases in between. The V gene's germline CDR1 is SQVTM and CDR2 ANQGSEA. CDR3 nucleotide sequence: TGCAGCGTGGTCCCAGGGGTGCGCGCTTTCTTT. Translation gives CSVVPGVRAFF.